The entry below describes one T cell receptor beta chain. This clonotype was seen at least ten times. Which antigen it targets is not known. Nothing much larger sits one base from this clone, and base qualities are not available. What this sample's time point label stands for: patch test 1, 2 weeks after DPC sensitization. Interpreted using the paper, the treatment or condition label stands for: therapeutic diphenylcyclopropenone sensitization with weekly scalp DPC. At each patch-test visit, blood was drawn before the patch test was applied. Patients were considered eligible if aged 18 to 70, diagnosed with alopecia and deemed suitable for DPC therapy, and patients were excluded if pregnant. Total RNA was isolated from unfractionated whole blood collected in Tempus Blood RNA tubes. Receptor libraries were prepared by RACE. TCRdb records NextSeq 500 as the sequencer. During library preparation, unique molecular identifiers were attached to individual cDNA molecules so that TCRs could be counted in a quantitative, reproducible way. Each blood RNA sample was used to sequence both TCR alpha and TCR beta chains. As for how the authors treated the data: The median number of TCRs per sample was 95,638, ranging from about 20,000 to 690,600. V, J and CDR3 annotation of the TCR reads was performed with the Decombinator software suite. To make PS versus PT1 abundance plots, every sample was subsampled to the same number of TCRs (28,000). Expanded TCRs were defined as absent before sensitization and observed at least eight times at the 2-week time point. The raw public data were reprocessed by TCRdb itself: fastp quality trimming at Q25, MiXCR clonotype calling, in-frame beta chains only. Rows are combined by CDR3 protein, so each entry shows the most common genes and DNA. The V and J calls and clone size are TCRdb's, not the authors'. The sample table contains about 80,000 distinct CDR3 sequences; only one count was recorded for about a tenth of them. Approximately 1.5% of the sample belongs to the ten largest clones.

The sample belongs to a study of human T cells and chemical hapten exposure (dated by TCRdb to the early 2020s). Regarding the complete study: For sensitization, 2% DPC in acetone was applied to a 2 cm by 2 cm area of upper inner arm skin. Weekly therapeutic DPC doses were additionally applied to the scalp of patients throughout the approximately 25-week study period. Patch tests used Finn chambers with 0.01% DPC on the upper back, scored after 6 days by International Contact Dermatitis Research Group standards. The mostly female patient cohort included alopecia areata with under or over 50% scalp involvement, alopecia totalis and alopecia universalis. Libraries were combined into a pool for sequencing, and differences in TCR yield between samples came mainly from small differences in library volumes within the pool. The study tracked peripheral blood TCR repertoire changes in vivo during primary and secondary sensitization to the hapten diphenylcyclopropenone (DPC) in alopecia patients. Blood samples were taken from patients before sensitization (week 0) and at 2, 6 and about 24 weeks after DPC sensitization. Blood for TCR sequencing was provided by twenty-nine alopecia patients at one to four time points (pre-sensitization, 2, 6 and 24 weeks).

What the authors observed across the whole study: After repeated subsampling, the strength of the expansion versus patch-test correlation and the threshold at which it became significant changed. DPC sensitization did not change how many TCRs were above 1 in 1000 frequency, and no evidence was found of alterations in global repertoire structure. Patch test score correlated positively with the number of PT1 expanded TCRs, reaching significance at thresholds 8, 16 and 32 but not at 4. Expanded TCRs formed significantly more large CDR3 similarity clusters than pre-sensitization or healthy control sets, consistent with antigen-driven responses. Because all patients had alopecia, a presumed autoimmune disease, the immune response of the patients might differ from that of healthy individuals.

The germline V gene provides CDR1 SGHAT and CDR2 FQNNGV. V lost 5 bases and J lost 6 bases, and the count of bases not matched to a germline gene is 8. Counted from cysteine to phenylalanine, this CDR3 has 15 amino acids. CDR3 DNA is the only sequence kept; it has 45 bases, read in frame from the first base. The V and J segments used are TRBV11-2 and TRBJ2-3, with 10 central nucleotides matching TRBD2. This receptor was identified in a woman between 50 and 59 years old with alopecia areata. Some clones in this sample may be carry-over from other donors' samples. Sequenced here: whole blood, sampled in connection with sensitization to the hapten diphenylcyclopropenone (DPC). The nucleotides are TGTGCCAGCAGCCGCCTAGCGGGAGCGGGGGATACGCAGTATTTT. It specifies CASSRLAGAGDTQYF.